The clone carrying this TCR beta chain was seen only a few times. The antigen remains unidentified. The table came from immunoSEQ multiplex PCR; TCRdb's copy has only in-frame clones and leaves some out. The table shows roughly 71,000 clones, with roughly 79% occurring only once. After expansion with viral peptide pools in the ViraFEST assay, antigen-specific CD4+ T cells were sequenced. Isolating CD4+ T cells followed approximately ten days of culture. Participants received two doses of either the BNT162b2 or mRNA-1273 vaccine. The sample belongs to a study of vaccination effects on CD4 cells after COVID-19. Germline V gene lookup returns CDR1 KGHSH and CDR2 LQKENI. The length of the CDR3 is 12 residues. The ends were cut back, 6 bases at V and 5 bases at J, with 10 bases in the middle.

Sequencing was performed on CD4+ T cells from PBMCs cultured with HCoV-OC43 spike peptides, taken after COVID-19 vaccination. The subset denotes: HCoV-OC43 spike overlapping peptide pool stimulation. The chain is built from TRBV18 and TRBJ1-1; D is uncertain. The receptor comes from a human donor who received a COVID-19 vaccine. In DNA form, the CDR3 reads TGTGCCAGCTCTCTAAAGGATACTGAAGCTTTCTTT. Protein product: CASSLKDTEAFF.